This T cell receptor beta chain was captured in a study of shared clonotypes between healthy human individuals. Study-wide context: Samples came from a couple of female and a few male donors aged 18 to 49. Per donor, CD8 memory used one plate, CD8 naive used two, CD4 memory used three and CD4 naive used three.

This CDR3 spans 15 amino acids. V lost 2 bases to trimming and J lost 9 bases; unmatched junction nucleotides: 7. Germline lookup yields CDR1 SGHRS and CDR2 YFSETQ. Measured with immunoSEQ multiplex PCR; TCRdb has only the in-frame clones, and not every one. Altogether 1,400,000 or so clones are present, around 98.5% being singletons, with the ten largest covering about 0.35%. Whole-study results and caveats: Relative to their counterparts shared across all four donors, non-shared clonotypes exhibited diminished generation probabilities.

Note on this clone: No antigen is known for it.

This TCR was recovered from a man younger than 45 in good health. This chain uses TRBV5-1 with TRBJ2-1, with 11 bases identical to TRBD2. The specimen was naive CD4+ T cells sorted from blood. Subset denoted: CD45RA+ positively selected. The CDR3 loop reads CASSLIAGGPTEQFF. CDR3 DNA: TGCGCCAGCAGCTTAATAGCGGGAGGGCCTACTGAGCAGTTCTTC. Drawing the rest from reference TRBV5-1 and TRBJ2-1, the complete variable domain is KAGVTQTPRYLIKTRGQQVTLSCSPISGHRSVSWYQQTPGQGLQFLFEYFSETQRNKGNFPGRFSGRQFSNSRSEMNVSTLELGDSALYLCASSLIAGGPTEQFFGPGTRLTVL.